Included here is one T cell receptor (beta chain) sequence, with context. Its target is unknown. Time point given: blood from clinic visit 5 months post-surgery; TSC patient then seizure free. This sample stems from a study of brain T cells in children with intractable seizures. Study outcomes and limitations: Viral specificity was inferred only from CDR3 similarity; HCMV serostatus was unknown. Pre-surgery blood may have been undersampled, hiding some clones.

The CDR3 loop spans 13 amino acids. V lost 7 bases, J lost 2 bases, and 10 bases lay in between. The protocol was immunoSEQ multiplex PCR, while the TCRdb copy is restricted to in-frame clones and leaves out a portion. The sample lists a few hundred thousand clones, nearly 95% occurring once. The rearrangement uses TRBV12-3 or TRBV12-4 and TRBJ2-3; D gene ambiguous. The clonotype comes from a boy in the first two years of life with tuberous sclerosis and intractable seizures. The material sequenced was peripheral blood, taken approximately 5 months after surgery. The CDR3 is CASKGPSTDTQYF. For the CDR3, the DNA is TGTGCCAGCAAGGGCCCCTCCACAGATACGCAGTATTTT.